Below, 24 T cell receptor beta chains from the same sample are listed, as sequenced in a study of shared clonotypes between healthy human individuals (dated by TCRdb to the early 2020s). Library construction relied on the immunoSEQ multiplex PCR assay. TCRdb obtained this table from immuneACCESS and retained in-frame rearrangements with V and J assigned. These tables miss some clones; where compared with another copy, unresolved V genes account for less than half of the shortfall, and the remainder is unexplained. Within this sample are roughly 1 million clones, with around 74% of them counted one time only. The leading ten clones occupy about 1.5% of the sample. What was sequenced was memory CD4+ T cells sorted from blood. The cell subset or site label for this specimen denotes: CD45RA-negative fraction. Every receptor here comes from a man between 18 and 35 years old in good health.

The chain has TRBV6-6 and TRBJ1-4, with 10 bases lining up with TRBD1. The length of the CDR3 is 14 residues. Germline V gives CDR1 MNHNY, CDR2 SVGAGI (reference sequence). With 5 bases clipped from V and 4 bases from J, the junction kept 1 base outside the gene matches. The CDR3 DNA sequence: TGTGCCAGCAGTGGGGACAGGGGTAATGAAAAACTGTTTTTT. It specifies CASSGDRGNEKLFF.

V gene TRBV6-5 combines with J gene TRBJ2-3; D call uncertain. Trimming took 2 bases from V and 0 from J, leaving 9 bases between them. This CDR3 has 15 amino acids. The germline V gene has CDR1 MNHEY and CDR2 SVGAGI. The CDR3 reads CASSYGGPSTDTQYF. The CDR3 bases are TGTGCCAGCAGTTACGGCGGACCTAGCACAGATACGCAGTATTTT.

This chain links TRBV5-6 with TRBJ2-7; possibly TRBD2 for D (7 bases). This CDR3 contains 14 residues. Per germline, CDR1 SGHDT and CDR2 YYEEEE. Trimming left V 3 bases short and J 0 bases short, with 10 bases between. This CDR3 reads CASSSRGRSYEQYF. CDR3 bases: TGTGCCAGCAGCTCGCGGGGGCGCTCCTACGAGCAGTACTTC.

This clone was recorded a few times. This chain joins TRBV11-2 and TRBJ2-7, with D possibly TRBD1 on 5 matching bases. Germline V gene data show CDR1 as SGHAT and CDR2 as FQNNGV. With 5 bases removed from V and 6 bases from J, the gap between germline ends came to 14 bases. CDR3 length equals 13 residues. CDR3 protein: CASSSRQSSEQYF. The DNA of the CDR3 is TGTGCCAGCAGCAGCAGACAGTCGAGCGAGCAGTACTTC.

V is TRBV19 and J is TRBJ2-5; D perhaps matches TRBD1 (6 bases). The length of the CDR3 is 13 residues. Germline V gives CDR1 LNHDA, CDR2 SQIVND (reference sequence). Trimming left V 5 bases short and J 3 bases short, with 10 bases between. The DNA for the CDR3 is TGTGCCAGTAGTCCCTGGACAGAAGAGACCCAGTACTTC. Protein sequence: CASSPWTEETQYF.

V is TRBV5-1 and J is TRBJ1-4; the D is unclear. Germline lookup yields CDR1 SGHRS and CDR2 YFSETQ. V was cut by 2 bases and J by 5 bases, with 13 bases left in between. The CDR3 spans 15 residues. The CDR3 is CASSLTNGGNEKLFF. The CDR3 region has the DNA TGCGCCAGCAGCTTAACCAACGGAGGGAATGAAAAACTGTTTTTT.

The chain employs TRBV6-5 and TRBJ2-4, with D possibly being TRBD2 (7 bases). Germline V lookup: CDR1 MNHEY, CDR2 SVGAGI. Trimming pared 0 bases from V and 6 bases from J, leaving 12 bases between. The length of the CDR3 is 15 residues. The CDR3 nucleotides read TGTGCCAGCAGTTACTCCCGGGGAGGGGGAAACATTCAGTACTTC. Translating it yields CASSYSRGGGNIQYF.

The genes are TRBV19 and TRBJ1-5; D not certain. The germline V gene encodes CDR1 LNHDA and CDR2 SQIVND (reference sequence). V was clipped by 7 bases and J by 1 base, with 11 bases between them. There are 14 residues in the CDR3. The CDR3 spells CASTSGLSNQPQHF. CDR3 nucleotide sequence: TGTGCCAGTACATCCGGACTAAGCAATCAGCCCCAGCATTTT.

The rearrangement joins TRBV28 to TRBJ1-5, with D possibly matching TRBD1 (6 bases). The CDR3 runs to 16 residues. Germline assignment: CDR1 MDHEN and CDR2 SYDVKM. V was pared by 7 bases and J by 0 bases, with 16 bases between. The CDR3 DNA is TGTGCCAGCACAGAAATGACAGGACTTAGCAATCAGCCCCAGCATTTT. Its translation is CASTEMTGLSNQPQHF.

This clone was seen only a few times. The chain carries TRBV2 and TRBJ1-2, with a tentative D call TRBD1 (5 bases). Germline assignment: CDR1 SNHLY and CDR2 FYNNEI. The V end lost 3 bases, the J end lost 8 bases, and 10 bases lay between the germline ends. The CDR3 consists of 12 residues. CDR3 sequence (DNA): TGTGCCAGCAGTGACCTCCAGGGCGGCTACACCTTC. This gives the protein CASSDLQGGYTF.

The chain combines TRBV5-1 with TRBJ1-4; weak D call: TRBD1 (6 bases). V dropped 0 bases and J dropped 7 bases, with 16 bases sitting between them. Germline V gene lookup returns CDR1 SGHRS and CDR2 YFSETQ. This CDR3 is built from 16 residues. This chain's CDR3 is CASSLVIRGGGEKLFF. For the CDR3, the DNA is TGCGCCAGCAGCTTGGTCATAAGAGGGGGAGGTGAAAAACTGTTTTTT.

This clone occurred a few times. V gene TRBV27 combines with J gene TRBJ1-1; D is possibly TRBD1 (5 bases). V lost 7 bases and J lost 4, with 13 bases in between. Germline V gives CDR1 MNHEY, CDR2 SMNVEV (reference sequence). The CDR3 runs to 13 residues. In DNA form, the CDR3 reads TGTGCCAGCAAACAGACAGTATCCACTGAAGCTTTCTTT. Protein sequence: CASKQTVSTEAFF.

This clone was counted once. The rearrangement links TRBV6-1 to TRBJ1-5; 7 nucleotides line up with TRBD1. The CDR3 is made up of 15 amino acids. V shed 6 bases, J shed 0 bases, and the junction held 5 bases outside the gene matches. Per germline, CDR1 MNHNS and CDR2 SASEGT. Written as DNA, the CDR3 is TGTGCCAGCAGACCTACAGGGGCTAGCAATCAGCCCCAGCATTTT. It codes for CASRPTGASNQPQHF.

The chain links TRBV18 to TRBJ2-7; no reliable D call. V was clipped by 3 bases and J by 5 bases, with 14 bases between them. The CDR3 runs 14 residues. Germline V gene data show CDR1 as KGHSH and CDR2 as LQKENI. CDR3 in DNA: TGTGCCAGCTCACCGAACTGGGGTAGGGACGAGCAGTACTTC. Translated: CASSPNWGRDEQYF.

The gene calls are TRBV7-2 and TRBJ2-1; 7 nucleotides align to TRBD1. The CDR3 covers 15 residues. The junction had 8 bases not matched to a gene; V was cut back by 5 bases and J by 4 bases. Germline V CDR1 and CDR2: SGHTA, FQGNSA. CDR3: CASSATGVVYNEQFF. In nucleotides, the CDR3 is TGTGCCAGCAGCGCCACAGGGGTAGTTTACAATGAGCAGTTCTTC.

The genes are TRBV11-2 and TRBJ2-5; unclear D gene. Germline CDR1 is SGHAT and CDR2 is FQNNGV. V was pared by 10 bases and J by 4 bases, with 4 bases between. The CDR3 extends over 9 amino acids. Written as DNA, the CDR3 is TGTGCCACGGGAGAGACCCAGTACTTC. Translated, it gives CATGETQYF.

As to this clone: The same CDR3 arises from other DNA sequences in this sample as well. V is TRBV2 and J is TRBJ2-2; 7 bases line up with TRBD1. Trimming took 4 bases from V and 0 from J; bases not matched to a gene: 2. The CDR3 sequence is 15 residues long. The germline V gene has CDR1 SNHLY and CDR2 FYNNEI. CDR3 in amino acids: CASSGGTANTGELFF. CDR3 in DNA: TGTGCCAGCAGTGGAGGGACAGCGAACACCGGGGAGCTGTTTTTT. Based on the CDR3 plus reference TRBV2 and TRBJ2-2, the full variable domain is EPEVTQTPSHQVTQMGQEVILRCVPISNHLYFYWYRQILGQKVEFLVSFYNNEISEKSEIFDDQFSVERPDGSNFTLKIRSTKLEDSAMYFCASSGGTANTGELFFGEGSRLTVL.

Points on this clone: The same CDR3 is also encoded by other DNA sequences in this sample. The chain joins TRBV20-1 to TRBJ2-1; D is unresolved. Germline CDR1 is DFQATT and CDR2 is SNEGSKA (reference sequence). The CDR3 is 10 residues long. V was pared by 6 bases and J by 4 bases, with 4 bases between. The CDR3 DNA follows: TGCAGTGCATATTACAATGAGCAGTTCTTC. Translation: CSAYYNEQFF.

Worth noting for this clone: The same CDR3 can be traced to other DNA sequences in this sample. The chain combines TRBV5-4 with TRBJ2-2, with D possibly TRBD2 on 5 matching bases. Per the germline V gene, CDR1 is SGHNT and CDR2 is YYREEE (reference sequence). V lost 1 base, J lost 5 bases, and 9 bases lay in between. This CDR3 has 14 residues. CDR3 DNA: TGTGCCAGCAGCTTGCGGGGTCGGACCGGGGAGCTGTTTTTT. Translation: CASSLRGRTGELFF.

This clone was counted only a few times. Written as DNA, the CDR3 is TGTGCCAGCAGCCCCGGTTTAAGCGGGGGCACAGATACGCAGTATTTT. It yields the protein CASSPGLSGGTDTQYF. This chain uses TRBV11-3 with TRBJ2-3, with 7 bases that match TRBD2. This CDR3 has 16 residues. V lost 5 bases and J lost 1; bases outside the gene matches: 9. CDR1 SGHNT and CDR2 YENEEA come from the germline V gene.

This clone was counted between two and nine times. Distinct nucleotide sequences in the sample also encode this CDR3. The gene calls are TRBV5-1 and TRBJ1-1; weak D call: TRBD1 (6 bases). Germline CDR1 and CDR2: SGHRS and YFSETQ. V shed 1 base and J shed 1 base, with 8 bases lying between them. The CDR3 has 14 amino acids. CDR3: CASSLTGTNTEAFF. CDR3 sequence (DNA): TGCGCCAGCAGCTTGACAGGGACGAACACTGAAGCTTTCTTT.

The chain is built from TRBV4-3 and TRBJ1-1; the D gene is possibly TRBD1 (5 bases). V shed 5 bases and J shed 6 bases, with 13 bases lying between them. CDR1 is LGHNA and CDR2 is YSLEER in the germline V gene. CDR3 size: 13 residues. This CDR3 is CASSGGGVSEAFF. The CDR3, as DNA: TGCGCCAGCAGCGGAGGAGGGGTCTCTGAAGCTTTCTTT.

The V and J genes are TRBV2 and TRBJ2-2, with 11 bases aligning to TRBD2. CDR1 and CDR2 (germline): SNHLY, FYNNEI. The CDR3 totals 16 residues. Trimming took 4 bases from V and 1 from J; bases not matched to a gene: 2. The CDR3 loop is CASSGTSGLNTGELFF. In DNA form, the CDR3 reads TGTGCCAGCAGTGGGACTAGCGGGTTGAACACCGGGGAGCTGTTTTTT.

Comments on this clone: At the DNA level, this CDR3 is encoded by other sequences in the same sample as well. The chain carries TRBV30 and TRBJ2-1; D is uncertain. The V and J ends lost 5 bases and 3 bases respectively, with 5 bases between them. Germline loops: CDR1 GTSNPN, CDR2 SVGIG (reference sequence). This CDR3 comprises 11 residues. CDR3 sequence reads: CAWGDYNEQFF. The DNA of the CDR3 is TGTGCCTGGGGGGACTACAATGAGCAGTTCTTC.